This TCR beta chain was captured by sequencing in a study of cytomegalovirus exposure and HLA in healthy donors. General study points: Later analysis placed DRB1 highest and HLA-C lowest in TCR association rates, which differed by HLA locus.

Germline V lookup: CDR1 MNHNY, CDR2 SVGAGI (reference sequence). The CDR3 has 14 amino acids. Deletions cut 7 bases from V and 5 bases from J, with 15 bases between. The sample holds a few counts of this clone. What it binds is not known. Researchers ran the PCR with 60 Vbeta and 13 Jbeta primers. The assay was immunoSEQ multiplex PCR, and TCRdb's table has in-frame clones only and misses some. Among about 160,000 clones listed, about four fifths were seen once. This chain joins TRBV6-6 and TRBJ1-3; no definite D call. What was sequenced was PBMCs. The sequence derives from a woman aged 45-59 years in good health and CMV-seronegative. CDR3: CASTREFGRNTIYF. The CDR3, as DNA: TGTGCCAGCACTCGGGAGTTTGGCCGAAACACCATATATTTT.